The next 9 T cell receptor beta chains were all read from a single sample in a study of T cells in women clearing cervical HPV infection. Measured with immunoSEQ multiplex PCR; TCRdb has only the in-frame clones, and not every one. Its table lists around 39,000 clones. What was sequenced was blood buffy coat. The receptors were gathered from a woman aged 18-70 years with a cervical HPV16 infection that either progressed to CIN3+ or cleared (not recorded which).

To note about this clone: The missing CDR3 end, 3 residues past where the read stops, is filled in from the germline J gene. The chain recombines TRBV4-1 with TRBJ2-7, with D perhaps matching TRBD1 (6 bases). Trimming took 3 bases from V and 3 from J, leaving 9 bases between them. Germline V gene data show CDR1 as MGHRA and CDR2 as YSYEKL. The CDR3 is 13 residues long. CDR3 DNA (partial): TGCGCCAGCAGCCAGGGACACGACTACGAG. Encoded protein: CASSQGHDYE. The whole CDR3 is CASSQGHDYEQYF.

As concerns this clone: One end of the junction varies from germline; a read error may be responsible. The CDR3 goes on 3 residues after the read ends, and that part is filled in from the germline J gene. Other DNA sequences within the sample encode an identical CDR3. The genes are TRBV7-8 and TRBJ1-2, with 11 bases identical to TRBD1. Looked up from germline, CDR1 is SGHVS and CDR2 is FQNEAQ. The CDR3 covers 17 residues. The CDR3 DNA, read in part, is TGTGCCAGCAGCTTAGCCGGACAGGGGGCGGTATGGTATGGG. It yields the protein CASSLAGQGAVWYG. The full-length CDR3 reads as CASSLAGQGAVWYGYTF.

About this clone: The sequenced fragment ends 3 residues before the CDR3 boundary, so the rest is inferred from the germline J gene. This chain uses TRBV10-2 with TRBJ2-7; 7 bases are shared with TRBD2. V was clipped by 6 bases and J by 0 bases; unmatched bases: 8. CDR3 size: 15 residues. Germline CDR1 WSHSY, CDR2 SAAADI. The CDR3 protein is CASSPGTTRSYEQYF. Partial CDR3 DNA: TGCGCCAGCAGCCCCGGGACTACCCGCTCCTACGAG.

In the case of this clone: The read terminates 3 residues ahead of where the CDR3 ends, so the germline J gene completes it. The chain has TRBV2 and TRBJ2-3; TRBD2 matches 10 bases. CDR3 length equals 14 residues. V was pared by 6 bases and J by 4 bases, with 4 bases of the junction left unmatched. Germline lookup yields CDR1 SNHLY and CDR2 FYNNEI. The CDR3 loop reads CASRETSGPDTQYF. The sequenced part of the CDR3 DNA is TGTGCCAGCAGAGAGACTAGCGGGCCAGATACG.

About this clone itself: The read terminates 3 residues ahead of where the CDR3 ends, so the germline J gene completes it. V usage is TRBV2 and J usage is TRBJ2-3; 7 nucleotides agree with TRBD2. This CDR3 is 15 amino acids long. Germline V gives CDR1 SNHLY, CDR2 FYNNEI. V gave up 11 bases and J gave up 1 base; unmatched junction bases: 12. The sequenced part of the CDR3 DNA is TGTGCCCACCGGTCGACTAGCCTTCGCACAGATACG. It translates to CAHRSTSLRTDT. The full CDR3 reads CAHRSTSLRTDTQYF.

As to this clone: The read terminates 3 residues before the CDR3 end, so the remaining end is supplied by the germline J gene. This chain links TRBV20-1 with TRBJ1-6, with D perhaps matching TRBD1 (6 bases). The CDR3 sequence is 15 residues long. CDR1 and CDR2 from the germline V gene are DFQATT and SNEGSKA (reference sequence). Trimming pared 0 bases from V and 7 bases from J, leaving 13 bases between. CDR3 sequence reads: CSARERGQRNSPLHF. Partial CDR3 DNA: TGCAGTGCTAGAGAACGGGGACAACGAAATTCACCC.

In regard to this clone: The read gets to within 3 residues of the CDR3 end, and the germline J gene fills in the rest. The V call is TRBV20-1, the J call TRBJ2-1; tentative D call: TRBD2 (6 bases). V gave up 6 bases and J gave up 9 bases, with 18 bases separating them. The CDR3 totals 13 residues. The V gene's germline CDR1 is DFQATT and CDR2 SNEGSKA (reference sequence). CDR3 bases read: TGCAGTGCGGACCGCGGGACTCCTCCTGAG. Translated, it gives CSADRGTPPE. The entire CDR3 is CSADRGTPPEQFF.

Details on this clone: The CDR3 end falls 3 residues outside the read, so it is completed with the germline J gene. The chain employs TRBV30 and TRBJ2-2; D might be TRBD1 or TRBD2, each matching 6 bases. CDR3 length: 15 amino acids. Germline assignment: CDR1 GTSNPN and CDR2 SVGIG (reference sequence). CDR3 protein: CAWSSQQGRWEKLFF. Partial CDR3 DNA: TGTGCCTGGAGTTCCCAGCAGGGGAGGTGGGAAAAG.

As regards this clone: Read sequence stops 3 residues before the CDR3 end, and the germline J gene provides the missing end. The V and J genes are TRBV5-1 and TRBJ2-7; tentative D call: TRBD1 (5 bases). The CDR3 has 13 amino acids. The germline CDR1 and CDR2 sequences are SGHRS and YFSETQ. Trimming took off 5 bases at V and 6 bases at J, with 15 bases between the two ends. This CDR3 reads CASRTSSDSEQYF. The CDR3 bases that were read are TGCGCCAGCAGAACCAGTAGTGACAGCGAG.